This entry lists 14 T cell receptor beta chains sequenced from one sample in a study of OX40 agonist ivuxolimab in advanced cancers. Libraries were prepared by immunoSEQ multiplex PCR; TCRdb keeps only in-frame clonotypes and omits some of them. In the table there are about 46,000 clones, about 85% of which are singletons. This specimen was CD4+ or CD8+ T cells sorted from blood, taken in a trial of the OX40 agonist ivuxolimab. Every receptor here comes from an adult with an advanced solid tumor such as melanoma, head and neck, liver or kidney cancer.

The V gene is TRBV6-1, the J gene TRBJ1-5, with D unclear. Germline V CDR1 and CDR2: MNHNS, SASEGT. V was cut by 6 bases and J by 9 bases, with 9 bases left in between. The CDR3 covers 11 residues. CDR3 DNA: TGTGCCAGCAGCGCAGCAGGGCCCCAGCATTTT. Protein sequence: CASSAAGPQHF.

The rearrangement joins TRBV2 to TRBJ2-7; 10 bases line up with TRBD2. Germline values: CDR1 SNHLY, CDR2 FYNNEI. The trim removed 7 bases at V and 2 bases at J, leaving 5 bases unmatched. This CDR3 is built from 14 residues. CDR3 amino acids: CASTPGTSAYEQYF. The CDR3 region has the DNA TGTGCCAGCACTCCCGGGACTAGCGCCTACGAGCAGTACTTC.

J is TRBJ2-3 and V is TRBV29-1; 7 bases are shared with TRBD1. This CDR3 has 14 residues. Trimming removed 4 bases from V and 0 bases from J; junction bases left unmatched: 4. CDR1 is SQVTM and CDR2 is ANQGSEA in the germline V gene. The CDR3 DNA sequence: TGCAGCGTTGTTCTACAGGGGAGCACAGATACGCAGTATTTT. Translation gives CSVVLQGSTDTQYF.

The rearrangement links TRBV27 to TRBJ1-1; no clear D. CDR1 and CDR2 from the germline V gene are MNHEY and SMNVEV (reference sequence). CDR3 length: 14 residues. Trimming pared 0 bases from V and 5 bases from J, leaving 10 bases between. CDR3 in amino acids: CASSLSWSSTEAFF. The CDR3 coding sequence is TGTGCCAGCAGTTTATCGTGGAGCAGTACTGAAGCTTTCTTT.

On this clone: Other DNA sequences in the same sample also yield this CDR3. The chain is built from TRBV5-6 and TRBJ2-7; D is unclear. Germline CDR1 is SGHDT and CDR2 is YYEEEE. Trimming removed 0 bases at V and 3 bases at J, with 4 bases between. CDR3 length: 12 residues. The CDR3 is CASSLGDYEQYF. CDR3 nucleotide sequence: TGTGCCAGCAGCTTGGGAGACTACGAGCAGTACTTC.

The V gene is TRBV11-2, the J gene TRBJ2-1; possibly TRBD2 for D (5 bases). CDR1 SGHAT and CDR2 FQNNGV come from the germline V gene. Trimming cost V 1 base and J 10 bases, with 11 bases left between them. The CDR3 has 13 residues. The CDR3 reads CASSLGGLQEQFF. The CDR3, as DNA: TGTGCCAGCAGCTTAGGAGGGCTTCAGGAGCAGTTCTTC.

The V call is TRBV7-2, the J call TRBJ2-1; D is uncertain. Germline V gene data show CDR1 as SGHTA and CDR2 as FQGNSA. Trimming cost V 1 base and J 4 bases, with 8 bases left between them. CDR3 size: 14 residues. CDR3 coding DNA: TGTGCCAGCAGCTTAGGTGGGGTTTACAATGAGCAGTTCTTC. Amino acids: CASSLGGVYNEQFF.

The chain links TRBV6-4 to TRBJ2-5; 8 nucleotides agree with TRBD2. The V and J ends lost 5 bases and 4 bases, in that order; junction bases with no gene match: 3. CDR1 is MRHNA, CDR2 SNTAGT, per germline. The CDR3 is 13 residues long. The CDR3 protein is CASSLSGGETQYF. DNA for the CDR3: TGTGCCAGCAGTCTAAGCGGGGGAGAGACCCAGTACTTC.

The J gene is TRBJ1-4, the V gene TRBV11-2; TRBD1 might be the D (6 bases). This CDR3 is 14 amino acids long. V gave up 1 base and J gave up 3 bases, with 6 bases separating them. In germline, CDR1 is SGHAT, CDR2 FQNNGV. CDR3 coding DNA: TGTGCCAGCAGCTTAGGACAGGCTAATGAAAAACTGTTTTTT. The encoded protein is CASSLGQANEKLFF.

V and J are TRBV2 and TRBJ1-5; D unresolved. Germline CDR1 reads SNHLY; CDR2 reads FYNNEI. Trimming removed 1 base at V and 0 bases at J, with 7 bases between. The CDR3 runs 15 residues. As DNA, the CDR3 is TGTGCCAGCAGTGAAGGGCGGTCTAGCAATCAGCCCCAGCATTTT. It translates to CASSEGRSSNQPQHF.

This clone appeared a single time. The chain employs TRBV2 and TRBJ2-2, with 7 bases identical to TRBD1. This CDR3 has 16 residues. Trimming took 3 bases from V and 2 from J; bases not matched to a gene: 6. Germline CDR1 reads SNHLY; CDR2 reads FYNNEI. The CDR3 DNA reads as TGTGCCAGCAGTGAGCAGGGGGTTACCAACACCGGGGAGCTGTTTTTT. Translating it yields CASSEQGVTNTGELFF.

This sequence joins TRBV27 and TRBJ2-1; 7 bases align to TRBD2. Germline V gives CDR1 MNHEY, CDR2 SMNVEV (reference sequence). The CDR3 has 15 residues. V was clipped by 5 bases and J by 5 bases; unmatched bases: 9. This CDR3 is CASSMALALNNEQFF. The CDR3 bases are TGTGCCAGCAGTATGGCACTAGCGTTAAACAATGAGCAGTTCTTC.

The J gene is TRBJ2-1, the V gene TRBV9; tentatively, D is TRBD2 (7 bases). Germline loops: CDR1 SGDLS, CDR2 YYNGEE. The V end lost 1 base, the J end lost 8 bases, and 16 bases lay between the germline ends. The CDR3 runs 15 residues. As DNA, the CDR3 is TGTGCCAGCAGCGTAAGGGGGGGCGTTGGGGATGAGCAGTTCTTC. Its protein is CASSVRGGVGDEQFF.

The rearrangement uses TRBV11-2 and TRBJ2-7, with unresolved D. V lost 5 bases, J lost 4 bases, and 12 bases lay in between. CDR3 size: 13 residues. Germline lookup yields CDR1 SGHAT and CDR2 FQNNGV. The CDR3 region has the DNA TGTGCCAGCAGCGCCGTGTCCACTTACGAGCAGTACTTC. The encoded protein is CASSAVSTYEQYF. The whole variable domain, filled in from reference TRBV11-2 and TRBJ2-7, reads EAGVAQSPRYKIIEKRQSVAFWCNPISGHATLYWYQQILGQGPKLLIQFQNNGVVDDSQLPKDRFSAERLKGVDSTLKIQPAKLEDSAVYLCASSAVSTYEQYFGPGTRLTVT.